This entry concerns a single TCR beta chain. The data are from a study of type 1 and type 2 diabetes patients. Amplification started from genomic DNA. The TCR beta CDR3 region was amplified using 30 forward and 13 reverse primers. TCRdb recomputed calls from the multiplex PCR reads with MiXCR, one row per CDR3 protein. The sample has about 270,000 distinct CDR3 sequences; roughly 50% are singletons. V lost 3 bases to trimming and J lost 2 bases, with 17 bases between them. The V gene's germline CDR1 is LNHDA and CDR2 SQIVND (reference sequence). The CDR3 is 16 residues long. The chain recombines TRBV19 with TRBJ2-7, with D perhaps being TRBD1 or TRBD2 (6 bases each). This clonotype originated in a man younger than 35 with type 2 diabetes. Specimen: peripheral blood mononuclear cells (PBMCs). The CDR3 protein is CASSISGTPGAYEQYF. CDR3 nucleotides: TGTGCCAGTAGTATTAGTGGGACACCGGGAGCCTACGAGCAGTACTTC.